This TCR beta chain stems from a study of response to subunit inactivated influenza vaccine. TCRdb redid the calling of the RT-PCR reads with MiXCR, one entry per CDR3 protein. Found here are 500,000 to 550,000 distinct CDR3 sequences, 20% to 25% of them singletons; the top ten hold about 3%. The CDR3 covers 15 residues. Deletions cut 0 bases from V and 5 bases from J, with 13 bases between. Germline V gives CDR1 LGHNA, CDR2 YSLEER. These sequences were also reported in another study, on T cells expressing NK-cell markers. According to that study: The authors made TCR beta cDNA libraries by 5'RACE template switching. This switching added a universal primer site and UMIs.

This TCR derives from a man aged 45-65 years who received an inactivated influenza vaccine. The chain recombines TRBV4-3 with TRBJ2-5; TRBD1 might be the D (5 bases). Source: CD4+ T cells sorted from PBMCs, taken roughly 12 days after vaccination. The DNA of the CDR3 is TGCGCCAGCAGCCAAGATTGGTCCGCAGGGGAGACCCAGTACTTC. Amino acid sequence: CASSQDWSAGETQYF.